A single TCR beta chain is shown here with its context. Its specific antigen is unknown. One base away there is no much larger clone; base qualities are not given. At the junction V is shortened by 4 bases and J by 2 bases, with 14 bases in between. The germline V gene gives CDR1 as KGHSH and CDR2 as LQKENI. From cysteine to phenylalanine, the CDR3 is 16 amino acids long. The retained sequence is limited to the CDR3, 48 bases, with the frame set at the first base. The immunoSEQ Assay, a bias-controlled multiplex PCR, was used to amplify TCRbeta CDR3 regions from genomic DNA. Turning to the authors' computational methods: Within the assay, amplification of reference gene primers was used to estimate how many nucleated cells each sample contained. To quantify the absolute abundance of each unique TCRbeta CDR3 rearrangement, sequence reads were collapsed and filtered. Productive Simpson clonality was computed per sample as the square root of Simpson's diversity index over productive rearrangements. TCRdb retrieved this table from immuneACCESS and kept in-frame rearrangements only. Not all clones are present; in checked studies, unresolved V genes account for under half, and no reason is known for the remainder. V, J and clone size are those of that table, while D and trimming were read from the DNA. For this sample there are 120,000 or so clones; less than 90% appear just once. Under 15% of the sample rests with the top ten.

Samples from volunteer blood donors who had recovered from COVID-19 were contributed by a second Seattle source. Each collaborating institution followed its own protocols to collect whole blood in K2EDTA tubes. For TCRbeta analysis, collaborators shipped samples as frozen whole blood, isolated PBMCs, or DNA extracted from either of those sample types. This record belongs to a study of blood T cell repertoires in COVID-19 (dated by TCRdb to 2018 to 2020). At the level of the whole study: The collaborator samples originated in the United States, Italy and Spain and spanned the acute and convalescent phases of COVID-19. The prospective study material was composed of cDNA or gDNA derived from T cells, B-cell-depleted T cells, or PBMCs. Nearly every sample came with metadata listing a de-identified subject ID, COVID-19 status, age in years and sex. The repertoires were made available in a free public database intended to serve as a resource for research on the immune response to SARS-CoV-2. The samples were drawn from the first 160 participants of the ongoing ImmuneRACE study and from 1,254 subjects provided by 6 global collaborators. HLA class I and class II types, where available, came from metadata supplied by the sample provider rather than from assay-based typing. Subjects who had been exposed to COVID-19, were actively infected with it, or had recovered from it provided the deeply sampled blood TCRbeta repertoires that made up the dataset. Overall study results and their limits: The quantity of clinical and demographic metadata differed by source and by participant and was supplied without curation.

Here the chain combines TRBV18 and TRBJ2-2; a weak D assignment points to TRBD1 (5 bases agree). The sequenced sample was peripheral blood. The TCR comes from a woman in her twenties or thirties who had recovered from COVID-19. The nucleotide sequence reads TGTGCCAGCTCACAGAACTCAGGGCCCAACACCGGGGAGCTGTTTTTT. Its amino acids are CASSQNSGPNTGELFF.